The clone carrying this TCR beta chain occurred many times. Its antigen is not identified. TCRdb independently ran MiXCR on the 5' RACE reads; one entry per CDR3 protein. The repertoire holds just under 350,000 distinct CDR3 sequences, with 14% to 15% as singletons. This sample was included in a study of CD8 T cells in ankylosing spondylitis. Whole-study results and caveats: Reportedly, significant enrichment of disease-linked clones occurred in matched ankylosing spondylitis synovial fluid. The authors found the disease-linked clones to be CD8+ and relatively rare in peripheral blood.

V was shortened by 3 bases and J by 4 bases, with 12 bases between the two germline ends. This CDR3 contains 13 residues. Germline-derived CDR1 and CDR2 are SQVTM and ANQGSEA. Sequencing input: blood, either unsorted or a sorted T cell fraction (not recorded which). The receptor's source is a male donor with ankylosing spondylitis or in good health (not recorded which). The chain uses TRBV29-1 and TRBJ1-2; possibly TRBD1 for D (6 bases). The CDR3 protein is CSVDKTGSYGYTF. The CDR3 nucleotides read TGCAGCGTTGATAAAACAGGGAGCTATGGCTACACCTTC.